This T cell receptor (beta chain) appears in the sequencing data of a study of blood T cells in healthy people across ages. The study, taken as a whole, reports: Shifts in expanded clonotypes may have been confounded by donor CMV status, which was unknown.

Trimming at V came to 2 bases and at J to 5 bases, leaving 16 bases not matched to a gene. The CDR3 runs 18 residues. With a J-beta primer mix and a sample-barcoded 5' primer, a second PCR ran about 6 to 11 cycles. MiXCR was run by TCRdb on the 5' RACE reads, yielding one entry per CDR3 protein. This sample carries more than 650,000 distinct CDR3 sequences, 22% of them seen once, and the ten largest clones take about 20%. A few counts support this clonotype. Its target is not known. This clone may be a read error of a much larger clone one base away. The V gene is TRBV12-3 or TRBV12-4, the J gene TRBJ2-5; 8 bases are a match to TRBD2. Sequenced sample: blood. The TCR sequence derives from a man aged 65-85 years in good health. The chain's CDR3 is CASSLFRGGVSPGETQYF. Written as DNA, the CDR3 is TGTGCCAGCAGTTTATTCCGGGGGGGCGTTTCCCCAGGGGAGACCCAGTACTTC.